This T cell receptor (beta chain) was sequenced in a study of monozygotic twins with inflammatory bowel disease. TCRdb re-called the 5' RACE reads and gives one entry per CDR3 protein, without DNA. The sample data list a few hundred thousand distinct CDR3 sequences. Source material: blood. The TCR comes from a human donor with ulcerative colitis or Crohn's disease, or a healthy co-twin of an affected twin (not recorded which).

CDR3 region: CASSTRISSYEQYF. This chain joins TRBV2 and TRBJ2-7. CDR1 is SNHLY and CDR2 is FYNNEI in the germline V gene. The CDR3 covers 14 residues.